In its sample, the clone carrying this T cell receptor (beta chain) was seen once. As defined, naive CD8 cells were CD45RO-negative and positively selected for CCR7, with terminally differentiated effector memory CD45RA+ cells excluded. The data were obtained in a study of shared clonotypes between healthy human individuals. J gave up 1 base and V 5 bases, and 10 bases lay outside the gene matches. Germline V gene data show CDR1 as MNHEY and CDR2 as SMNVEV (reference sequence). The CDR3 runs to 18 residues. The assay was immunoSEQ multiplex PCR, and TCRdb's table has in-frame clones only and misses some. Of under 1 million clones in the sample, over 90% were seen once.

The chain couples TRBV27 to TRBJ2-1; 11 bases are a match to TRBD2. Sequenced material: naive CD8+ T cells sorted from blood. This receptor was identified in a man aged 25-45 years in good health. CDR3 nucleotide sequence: TGTGCCAGCAGTCCCCTACTAGCGGGAGTAGGGTCCTACAATGAGCAGTTCTTC. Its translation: CASSPLLAGVGSYNEQFF.